This TCR beta chain was recovered during a study of blood T cell repertoires in COVID-19. Original data processing: Amplification of reference gene primers provided the estimated nucleated cell counts. Clones were read by immunoSEQ multiplex PCR, and TCRdb kept only the in-frame ones, dropping some. Clone size and the V and J calls come from that table; the DNA yielded D and trimming. This table holds fewer than 350,000 clones, 86% found once. V dropped 1 base and J dropped 6 bases, with 11 bases sitting between them. The V gene's germline CDR1 is SGHRS and CDR2 YFSETQ. This CDR3 has 14 residues. The sequencing input was peripheral blood. This sequence joins TRBV5-1 and TRBJ2-1; a possible D gene is TRBD2 (5 bases). The TCR originated in a woman under 40 with COVID-19, enrolled during active disease. CDR3 nucleotide sequence: TGCGCCAGCAGCTTGTCTATTGGGAGCAATGAGCAGTTCTTC. This codes for CASSLSIGSNEQFF. Full variable domain (outside the CDR3, taken from reference TRBV5-1 and TRBJ2-1): KAGVTQTPRYLIKTRGQQVTLSCSPISGHRSVSWYQQTPGQGLQFLFEYFSETQRNKGNFPGRFSGRQFSNSRSEMNVSTLELGDSALYLCASSLSIGSNEQFFGPGTRLTVL.